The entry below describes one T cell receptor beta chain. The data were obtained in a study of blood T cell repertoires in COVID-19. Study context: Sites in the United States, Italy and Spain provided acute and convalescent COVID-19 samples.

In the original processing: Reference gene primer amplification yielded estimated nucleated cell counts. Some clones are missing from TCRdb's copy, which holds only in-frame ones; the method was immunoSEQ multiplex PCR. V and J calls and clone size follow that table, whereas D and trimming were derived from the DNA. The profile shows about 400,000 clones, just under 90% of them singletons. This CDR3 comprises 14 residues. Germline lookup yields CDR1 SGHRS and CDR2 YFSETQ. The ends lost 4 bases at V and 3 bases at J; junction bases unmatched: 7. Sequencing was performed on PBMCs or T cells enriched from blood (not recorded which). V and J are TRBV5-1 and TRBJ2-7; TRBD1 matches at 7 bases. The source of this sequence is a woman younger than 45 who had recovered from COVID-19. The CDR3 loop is CASSRGTEDYEQYF. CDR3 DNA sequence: TGCGCCAGCAGCAGGGGGACAGAGGACTACGAGCAGTACTTC.